The 14 T cell receptor beta chains given below trace back to one sample, sequenced in a study of a mutant IDH1 vaccine in newly diagnosed glioma. Time point specified: baseline, week 1 (first vaccination visit). This sample's treatment: pre-vaccination baseline after standard-of-care therapy. Assay: immunoSEQ multiplex PCR; the TCRdb copy retains only in-frame clones and omits some. The top ten clones hold approximately 5% of a sample with some 19,000 clones, around 85% of them seen once. Sequenced material: PBMCs, taken from a glioma patient treated with radiotherapy, temozolomide or both. The receptors shown here come from a man in his forties or fifties with glioma.

The V gene is TRBV19, the J gene TRBJ1-4; D is uncertain. The V end was cut by 6 bases, the J end by 2 bases, with 13 bases between. Germline values: CDR1 LNHDA, CDR2 SQIVND (reference sequence). CDR3 length: 15 amino acids. The CDR3 reads CASSTIITTNEKLFF. CDR3 in DNA: TGTGCCAGTAGCACGATTATAACCACTAATGAAAAACTGTTTTTT.

The chain recombines TRBV19 with TRBJ1-5, with TRBD1 as a possible D gene (6 bases). CDR3 length: 14 amino acids. V was pared by 0 bases and J by 7 bases, with 10 bases between. CDR1 is LNHDA and CDR2 is SQIVND in the germline V gene (reference sequence). CDR3 protein: CASSIDRGRQPQHF. CDR3 sequence (DNA): TGTGCCAGTAGTATAGACAGGGGAAGGCAGCCCCAGCATTTT.

The genes are TRBV6-5 and TRBJ2-7; TRBD1 might be the D (6 bases). V was shortened by 0 bases and J by 0 bases, with 12 bases between the two germline ends. Looked up from germline, CDR1 is MNHEY and CDR2 is SVGAGI. The length of the CDR3 is 16 residues. DNA for the CDR3: TGTGCCAGCAGTTACTCTACGGGACACCACTCCTACGAGCAGTACTTC. It is translated as CASSYSTGHHSYEQYF.

The chain joins TRBV5-4 to TRBJ2-2; the D is unclear. CDR3 length equals 16 residues. V was clipped by 3 bases and J by 1 base, with 13 bases between them. Looked up from germline, CDR1 is SGHNT and CDR2 is YYREEE (reference sequence). The CDR3 loop is CASSSARAGNTGELFF. The CDR3 DNA follows: TGTGCCAGCAGCTCCGCTCGAGCAGGGAACACCGGGGAGCTGTTTTTT. Full variable domain (remainder filled in from reference TRBV5-4 and TRBJ2-2): ETGVTQSPTHLIKTRGQQVTLRCSSQSGHNTVSWYQQALGQGPQFIFQYYREEENGRGNFPPRFSGLQFPNYSSELNVNALELDDSALYLCASSSARAGNTGELFFGEGSRLTVL.

The chain is built from TRBV7-9 and TRBJ2-7, with 8 bases matching TRBD1. V lost 3 bases and J lost 2; bases outside the gene matches: 3. Germline CDR1 SEHNR, CDR2 FQNEAQ (reference sequence). The CDR3 loop spans 14 amino acids. In nucleotides, the CDR3 is TGTGCCAGCAGCTTCGGACAGGGTACCTACGAGCAGTACTTC. Its translation: CASSFGQGTYEQYF.

The CDR3, as DNA: TGTGCCAGCAGCCCTCGGACAGGGCAAACCGGGGAGCTGTTTTTT. It encodes CASSPRTGQTGELFF. V usage is TRBV9 and J usage is TRBJ2-2; the match to TRBD1 covers 8 bases. V lost 4 bases, J lost 5 bases, and 7 bases stayed unmatched. This CDR3 contains 15 residues. Germline CDR1 SGDLS, CDR2 YYNGEE.

This clone was counted a few times. This chain links TRBV6-4 with TRBJ1-6; TRBD1 aligns across 7 bases. CDR1 is MRHNA and CDR2 is SNTAGT in the germline V gene. CDR3 length: 15 residues. Trimming took 5 bases from V and 6 from J; bases not matched to a gene: 7. CDR3 amino acids: CASSIVRDSNSPLHF. CDR3 DNA: TGTGCCAGCAGTATCGTCCGGGACAGTAATTCACCCCTCCACTTT.

The V call is TRBV25-1, the J call TRBJ2-1, with D possibly being TRBD1 or TRBD2 (5 bases each). V was pared by 4 bases and J by 4 bases, with 14 bases between. The CDR3 spans 15 residues. CDR1 and CDR2 (germline): MGHDK, SYGVNS. The CDR3 reads CASSVSGPRYNEQFF. CDR3 in DNA: TGTGCCAGCAGTGTGTCGGGGCCACGTTACAATGAGCAGTTCTTC.

The J gene is TRBJ1-6, the V gene TRBV6-5; D gene unclear. V dropped 8 bases and J dropped 7 bases, with 15 bases sitting between them. The CDR3 covers 14 residues. Germline V lookup: CDR1 MNHEY, CDR2 SVGAGI. Here the CDR3 reads CASHTTGWNSPLHF. CDR3 in DNA: TGTGCCAGCCATACGACTGGATGGAATTCACCCCTCCACTTT.

The chain combines TRBV7-2 with TRBJ1-2; D call uncertain. Trimming took 2 bases from V and 8 from J, leaving 15 bases between them. Germline CDR1 SGHTA, CDR2 FQGNSA. The CDR3 runs to 14 residues. This CDR3 reads CASSLNHDPGGYTF. The CDR3 region has the DNA TGTGCCAGCAGCTTAAACCATGACCCGGGAGGCTACACCTTC.

The V gene is TRBV9, the J gene TRBJ1-1; TRBD1 is a possible D gene (5 bases). The germline gives CDR1 SGDLS, CDR2 YYNGEE. The CDR3 covers 16 residues. Trimming took off 4 bases at V and 3 bases at J, with 19 bases between the two ends. The CDR3 sequence: CASSPPGRGDDTEAFF. CDR3 nucleotides: TGTGCCAGCAGCCCCCCCGGGAGGGGTGACGACACTGAAGCTTTCTTT.

The chain combines TRBV6-6 with TRBJ1-1; 10 bases are a match to TRBD1. The germline V gene has CDR1 MNHNY and CDR2 SVGAGI (reference sequence). The CDR3 sequence is 14 residues long. After removal of 5 bases from V and 4 bases from J, the junction contained 4 bases not matched to a gene. The CDR3 sequence: CASSRDRGITEAFF. For the CDR3, the DNA is TGTGCCAGCAGTCGGGACAGGGGAATCACTGAAGCTTTCTTT.

The rearrangement joins TRBV2 to TRBJ1-5, with D unclear. This CDR3 comprises 15 residues. V lost 5 bases and J 5 bases, leaving 16 bases between the germline ends. Germline lookup yields CDR1 SNHLY and CDR2 FYNNEI. Here the CDR3 DNA reads TGTGCCAGCAGTCCCCAACCAACATCCTATCAGCCCCAGCATTTT. Residues: CASSPQPTSYQPQHF. The whole variable domain, filled in from reference TRBV2 and TRBJ1-5, reads EPEVTQTPSHQVTQMGQEVILRCVPISNHLYFYWYRQILGQKVEFLVSFYNNEISEKSEIFDDQFSVERPDGSNFTLKIRSTKLEDSAMYFCASSPQPTSYQPQHFGDGTRLSIL.

The chain employs TRBV5-1 and TRBJ1-4, with D perhaps matching TRBD1 (6 bases). CDR3 length: 15 amino acids. V was clipped by 4 bases and J by 4 bases, with 14 bases between them. In germline, CDR1 is SGHRS, CDR2 YFSETQ. In DNA, the CDR3 is TGCGCCAGCAGCCCCGGGGGGCCGAGTAATGAAAAACTGTTTTTT. This gives the protein CASSPGGPSNEKLFF.